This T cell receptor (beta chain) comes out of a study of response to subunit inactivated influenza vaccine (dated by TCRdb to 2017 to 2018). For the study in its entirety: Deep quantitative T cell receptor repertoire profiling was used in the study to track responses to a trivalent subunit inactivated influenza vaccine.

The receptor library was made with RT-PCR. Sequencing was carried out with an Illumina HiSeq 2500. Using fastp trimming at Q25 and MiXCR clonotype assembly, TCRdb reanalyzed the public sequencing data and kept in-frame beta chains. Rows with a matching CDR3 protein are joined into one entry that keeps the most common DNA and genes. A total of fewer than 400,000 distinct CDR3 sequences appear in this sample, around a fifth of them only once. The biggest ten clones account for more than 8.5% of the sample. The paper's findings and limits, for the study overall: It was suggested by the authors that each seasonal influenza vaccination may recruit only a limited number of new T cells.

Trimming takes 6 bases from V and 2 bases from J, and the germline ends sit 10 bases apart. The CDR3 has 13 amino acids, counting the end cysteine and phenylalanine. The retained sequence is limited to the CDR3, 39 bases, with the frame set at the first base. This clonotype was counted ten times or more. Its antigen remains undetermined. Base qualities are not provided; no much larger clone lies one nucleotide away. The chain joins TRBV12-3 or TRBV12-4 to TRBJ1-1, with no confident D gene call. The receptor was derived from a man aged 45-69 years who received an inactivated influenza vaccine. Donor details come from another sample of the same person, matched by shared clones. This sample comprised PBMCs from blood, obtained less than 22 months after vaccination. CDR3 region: CASSAGPNTEAFF. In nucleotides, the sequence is TGTGCCAGCAGCGCGGGCCCAAACACTGAAGCTTTCTTT.